This TCR beta chain originates from a study of T cell responses to AZD1222 COVID-19 vaccine. Per the germline V gene, CDR1 is MNHEY and CDR2 is SMNVEV (reference sequence). This CDR3 has 14 amino acids. V was trimmed by 2 bases and J by 5 bases, leaving 10 bases between them. Sequencing used immunoSEQ multiplex PCR; TCRdb keeps in-frame clones, though not all of them. The sample shows roughly 20,000 clones, 70% to 85% of them seen only once. This clone showed up just a few times. This receptor was identified in an adult in good health. The rearrangement links TRBV27 to TRBJ1-5; tentative D call: TRBD1 (6 bases). The specimen was peripheral blood, collected on day 0 of AZD1222 vaccination. Written as DNA, the CDR3 is TGTGCCAGCAGTTTAGGGGGGCAGGATCAGCCCCAGCATTTT. This encodes CASSLGGQDQPQHF.